This TCR beta chain was sequenced in a study of technical replicates of blood from several donors. This clone has only one observation. TCRdb keeps only in-frame clones here, not all; method: immunoSEQ multiplex PCR. The sample lists 54,000 or so clones, roughly 94% seen once, with about 0.22% in the top ten. The CDR3 is 12 amino acids. Trimming left V 2 bases short and J 10 bases short, with 10 bases between. From germline, CDR1 is SGHTA and CDR2 FQGTGA. This chain links TRBV7-3 with TRBJ2-3; a weak D match, TRBD1 (5 bases). The sequence came from a human donor in good health. Sequencing input: T cells isolated from PBMCs. Here the CDR3 reads CASSLGAGAQYF. CDR3 nucleotide sequence: TGTGCCAGCAGCTTAGGGGCTGGTGCGCAGTATTTT.